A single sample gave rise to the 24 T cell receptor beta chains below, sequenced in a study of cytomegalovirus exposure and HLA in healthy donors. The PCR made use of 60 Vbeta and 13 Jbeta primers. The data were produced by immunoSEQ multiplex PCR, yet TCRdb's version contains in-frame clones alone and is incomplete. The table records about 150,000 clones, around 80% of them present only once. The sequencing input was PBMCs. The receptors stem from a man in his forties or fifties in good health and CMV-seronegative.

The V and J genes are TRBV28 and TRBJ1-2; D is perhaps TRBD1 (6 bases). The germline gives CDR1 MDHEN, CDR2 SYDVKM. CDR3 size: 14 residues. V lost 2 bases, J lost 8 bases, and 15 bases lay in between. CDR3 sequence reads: CASSLVGGGRGYTF. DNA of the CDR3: TGTGCCAGCAGTTTAGTGGGAGGGGGAAGGGGCTACACCTTC.

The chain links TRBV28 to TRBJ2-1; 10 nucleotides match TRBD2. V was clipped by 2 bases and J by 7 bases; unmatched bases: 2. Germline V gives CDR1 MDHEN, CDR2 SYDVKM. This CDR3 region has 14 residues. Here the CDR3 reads CASSLPSGRNEQFF. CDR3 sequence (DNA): TGTGCCAGCAGTTTACCTAGCGGGAGAAATGAGCAGTTCTTC.

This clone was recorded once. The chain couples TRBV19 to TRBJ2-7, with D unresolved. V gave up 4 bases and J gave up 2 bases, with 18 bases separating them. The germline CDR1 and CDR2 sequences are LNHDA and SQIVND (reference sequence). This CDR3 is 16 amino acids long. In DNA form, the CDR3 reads TGTGCCAGTAGTACGACCCTCTACACAGCCGCCTACGAGCAGTACTTC. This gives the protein CASSTTLYTAAYEQYF. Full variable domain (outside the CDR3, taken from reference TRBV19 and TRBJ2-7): DGGITQSPKYLFRKEGQNVTLSCEQNLNHDAMYWYRQDPGQGLRLIYYSQIVNDFQKGDIAEGYSVSREKKESFPLTVTSAQKNPTAFYLCASSTTLYTAAYEQYFGPGTRLTVT.

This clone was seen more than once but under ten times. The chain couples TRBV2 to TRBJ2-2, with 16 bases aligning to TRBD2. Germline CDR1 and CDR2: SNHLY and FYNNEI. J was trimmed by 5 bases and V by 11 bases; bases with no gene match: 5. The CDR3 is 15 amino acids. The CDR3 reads CAGTSGGAGTGELFF. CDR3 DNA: TGTGCCGGGACTAGCGGGGGGGCCGGAACCGGGGAGCTGTTTTTT.

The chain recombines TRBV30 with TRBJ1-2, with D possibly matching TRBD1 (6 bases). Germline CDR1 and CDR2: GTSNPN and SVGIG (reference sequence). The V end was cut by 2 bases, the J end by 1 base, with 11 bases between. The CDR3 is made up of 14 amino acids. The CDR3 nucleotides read TGTGCCTGGAGTAATGGACAGTTTAACTATGGCTACACCTTC. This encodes CAWSNGQFNYGYTF.

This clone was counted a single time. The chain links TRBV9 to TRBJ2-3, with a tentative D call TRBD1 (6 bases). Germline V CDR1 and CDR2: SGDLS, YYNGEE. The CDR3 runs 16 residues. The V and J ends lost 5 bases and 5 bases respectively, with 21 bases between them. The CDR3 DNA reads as TGTGCCAGCAGTGGACCCAGGGGAGCGGCCAGAGATACGCAGTATTTT. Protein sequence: CASSGPRGAARDTQYF.

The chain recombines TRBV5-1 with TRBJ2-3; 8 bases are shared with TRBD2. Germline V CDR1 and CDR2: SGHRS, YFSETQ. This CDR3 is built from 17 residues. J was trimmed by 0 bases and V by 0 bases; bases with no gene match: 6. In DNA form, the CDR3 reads TGCGCCAGCAGCTTGGGCGGAGCGGGGGTTAGCACAGATACGCAGTATTTT. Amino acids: CASSLGGAGVSTDTQYF.

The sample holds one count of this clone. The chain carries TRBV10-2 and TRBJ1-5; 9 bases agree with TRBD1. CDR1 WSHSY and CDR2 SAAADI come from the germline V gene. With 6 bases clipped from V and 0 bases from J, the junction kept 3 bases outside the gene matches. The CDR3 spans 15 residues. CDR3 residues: CASRRDRASNQPQHF. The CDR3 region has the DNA TGCGCCAGCAGGAGGGACAGGGCTAGCAATCAGCCCCAGCATTTT.

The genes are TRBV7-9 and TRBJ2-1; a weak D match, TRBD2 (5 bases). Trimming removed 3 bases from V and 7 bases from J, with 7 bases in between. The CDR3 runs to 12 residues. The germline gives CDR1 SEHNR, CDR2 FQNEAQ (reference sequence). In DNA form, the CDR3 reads TGTGCCAGCAGCTTTGGGGAGAATGAGCAGTTCTTC. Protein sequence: CASSFGENEQFF.

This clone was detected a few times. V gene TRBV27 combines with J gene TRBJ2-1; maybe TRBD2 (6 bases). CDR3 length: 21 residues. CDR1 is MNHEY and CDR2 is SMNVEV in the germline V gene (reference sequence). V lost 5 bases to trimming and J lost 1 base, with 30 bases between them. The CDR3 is CASSAPVGYSATSSSYNEQFF. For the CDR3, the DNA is TGTGCCAGCAGTGCCCCTGTGGGCTACTCGGCTACTAGCTCTTCCTACAATGAGCAGTTCTTC.

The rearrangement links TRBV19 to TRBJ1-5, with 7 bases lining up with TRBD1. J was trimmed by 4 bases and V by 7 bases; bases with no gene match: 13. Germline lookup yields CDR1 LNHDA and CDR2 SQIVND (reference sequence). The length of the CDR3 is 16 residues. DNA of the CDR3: TGTGCCAGTATTGCGCTCGGGACAGCGGAGAATCAGCCCCAGCATTTT. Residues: CASIALGTAENQPQHF. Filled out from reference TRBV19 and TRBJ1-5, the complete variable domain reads DGGITQSPKYLFRKEGQNVTLSCEQNLNHDAMYWYRQDPGQGLRLIYYSQIVNDFQKGDIAEGYSVSREKKESFPLTVTSAQKNPTAFYLCASIALGTAENQPQHFGDGTRLSIL.

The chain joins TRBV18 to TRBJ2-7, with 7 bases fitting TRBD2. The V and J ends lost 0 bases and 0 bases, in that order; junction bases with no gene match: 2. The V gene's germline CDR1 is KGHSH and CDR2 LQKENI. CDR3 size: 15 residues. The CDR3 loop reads CASSPPGGPSYEQYF. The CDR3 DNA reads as TGTGCCAGCTCACCACCGGGAGGGCCCTCCTACGAGCAGTACTTC.

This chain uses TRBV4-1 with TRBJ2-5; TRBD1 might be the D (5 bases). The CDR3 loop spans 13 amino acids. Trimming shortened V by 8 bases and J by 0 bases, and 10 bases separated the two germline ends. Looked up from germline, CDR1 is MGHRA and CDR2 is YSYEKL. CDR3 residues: CASQTVYQETQYF. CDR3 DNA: TGCGCCAGCCAGACAGTGTACCAAGAGACCCAGTACTTC.

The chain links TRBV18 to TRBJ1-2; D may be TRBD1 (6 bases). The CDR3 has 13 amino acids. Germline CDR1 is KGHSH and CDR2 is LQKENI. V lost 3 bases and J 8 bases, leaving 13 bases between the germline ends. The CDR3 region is CASSPPGTNGYTF. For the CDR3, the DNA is TGTGCCAGCTCACCCCCCGGGACAAACGGCTACACCTTC.

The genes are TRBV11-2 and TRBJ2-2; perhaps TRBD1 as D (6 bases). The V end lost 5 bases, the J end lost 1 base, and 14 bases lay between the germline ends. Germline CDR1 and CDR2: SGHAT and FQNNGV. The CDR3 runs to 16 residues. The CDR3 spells CASSAGWGLNTGELFF. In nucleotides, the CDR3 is TGTGCCAGCAGCGCTGGTTGGGGGCTGAACACCGGGGAGCTGTTTTTT. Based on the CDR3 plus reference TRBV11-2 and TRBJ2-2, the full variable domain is EAGVAQSPRYKIIEKRQSVAFWCNPISGHATLYWYQQILGQGPKLLIQFQNNGVVDDSQLPKDRFSAERLKGVDSTLKIQPAKLEDSAVYLCASSAGWGLNTGELFFGEGSRLTVL.

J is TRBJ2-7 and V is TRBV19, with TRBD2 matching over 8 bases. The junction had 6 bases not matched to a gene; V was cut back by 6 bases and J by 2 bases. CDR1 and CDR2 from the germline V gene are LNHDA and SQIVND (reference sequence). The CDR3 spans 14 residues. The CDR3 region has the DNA TGTGCCAGTAGCCTAGCGGGTCCAGCCTACGAGCAGTACTTC. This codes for CASSLAGPAYEQYF.

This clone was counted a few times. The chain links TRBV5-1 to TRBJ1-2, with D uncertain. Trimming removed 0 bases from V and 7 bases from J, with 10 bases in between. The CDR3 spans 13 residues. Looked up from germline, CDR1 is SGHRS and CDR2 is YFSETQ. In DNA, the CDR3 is TGCGCCAGCAGCTTGGCGACAATAATTGGCTACACCTTC. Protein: CASSLATIIGYTF.

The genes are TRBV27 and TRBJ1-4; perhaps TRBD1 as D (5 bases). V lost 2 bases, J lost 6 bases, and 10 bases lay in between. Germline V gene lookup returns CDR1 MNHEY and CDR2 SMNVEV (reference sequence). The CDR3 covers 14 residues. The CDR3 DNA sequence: TGTGCCAGCAGTTTAGGGGGGACGGATGAAAAACTGTTTTTT. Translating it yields CASSLGGTDEKLFF. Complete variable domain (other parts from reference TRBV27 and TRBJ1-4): EAQVTQNPRYLITVTGKKLTVTCSQNMNHEYMSWYRQDPGLGLRQIYYSMNVEVTDKGDVPEGYKVSRKEKRNFPLILESPSPNQTSLYFCASSLGGTDEKLFFGSGTQLSVL.

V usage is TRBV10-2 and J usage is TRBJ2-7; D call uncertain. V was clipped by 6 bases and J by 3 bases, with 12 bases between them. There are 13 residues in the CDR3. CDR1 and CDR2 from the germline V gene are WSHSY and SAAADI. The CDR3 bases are TGCGCCAGCAGGCCTCCCTATCTCTACGAGCAGTACTTC. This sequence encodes CASRPPYLYEQYF.

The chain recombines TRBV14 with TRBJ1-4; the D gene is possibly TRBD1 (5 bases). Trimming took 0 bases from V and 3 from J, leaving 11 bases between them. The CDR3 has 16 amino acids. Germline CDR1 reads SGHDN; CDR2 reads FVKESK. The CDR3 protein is CASSQDLQGPNEKLFF. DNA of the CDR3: TGTGCCAGCAGCCAAGATTTGCAGGGCCCTAATGAAAAACTGTTTTTT. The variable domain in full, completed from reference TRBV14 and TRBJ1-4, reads EAGVTQFPSHSVIEKGQTVTLRCDPISGHDNLYWYRRVMGKEIKFLLHFVKESKQDESGMPNNRFLAERTGGTYSTLKVQPAELEDSGVYFCASSQDLQGPNEKLFFGSGTQLSVL.

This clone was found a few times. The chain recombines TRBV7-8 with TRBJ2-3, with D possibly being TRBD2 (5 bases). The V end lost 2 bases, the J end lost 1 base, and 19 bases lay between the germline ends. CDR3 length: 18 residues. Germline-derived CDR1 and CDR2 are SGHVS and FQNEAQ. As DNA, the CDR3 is TGTGCCAGCAGCTTACGACCCCAAACGGGGATACGCACAGATACGCAGTATTTT. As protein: CASSLRPQTGIRTDTQYF.

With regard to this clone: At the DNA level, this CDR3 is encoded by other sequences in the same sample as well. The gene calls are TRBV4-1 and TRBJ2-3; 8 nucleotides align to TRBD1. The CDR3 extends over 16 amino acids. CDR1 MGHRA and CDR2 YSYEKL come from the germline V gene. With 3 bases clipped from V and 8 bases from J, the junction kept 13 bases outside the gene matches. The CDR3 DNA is TGCGCCAGCAGCCAGGGGCCGGGACAGGCCTCGGGTACGCAGTATTTT. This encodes CASSQGPGQASGTQYF.

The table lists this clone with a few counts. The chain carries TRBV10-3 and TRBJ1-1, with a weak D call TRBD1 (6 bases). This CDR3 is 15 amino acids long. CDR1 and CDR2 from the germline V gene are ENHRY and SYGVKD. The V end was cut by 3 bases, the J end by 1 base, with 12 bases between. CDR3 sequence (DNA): TGTGCCATCAGTGACCCTGGACAGTGGAACACTGAAGCTTTCTTT. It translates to CAISDPGQWNTEAFF.

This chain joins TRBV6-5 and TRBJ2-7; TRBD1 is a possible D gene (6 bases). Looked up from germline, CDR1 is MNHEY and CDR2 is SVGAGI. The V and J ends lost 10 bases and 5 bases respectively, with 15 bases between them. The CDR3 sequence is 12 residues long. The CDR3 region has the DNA TGTGCCACTGCGGACAGCCCCCACGAGCAGTACTTC. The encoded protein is CATADSPHEQYF.